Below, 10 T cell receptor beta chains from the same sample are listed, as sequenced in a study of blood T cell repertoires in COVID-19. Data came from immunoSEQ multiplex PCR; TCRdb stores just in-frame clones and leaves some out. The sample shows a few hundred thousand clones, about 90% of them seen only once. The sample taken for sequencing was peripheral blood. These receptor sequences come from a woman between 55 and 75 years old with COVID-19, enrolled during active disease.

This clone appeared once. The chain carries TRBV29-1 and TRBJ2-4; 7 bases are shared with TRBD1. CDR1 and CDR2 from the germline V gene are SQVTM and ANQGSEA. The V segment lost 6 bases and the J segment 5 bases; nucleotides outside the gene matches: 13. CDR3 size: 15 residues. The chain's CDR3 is CSVAPTGATENIQYF. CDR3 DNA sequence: TGCAGCGTAGCCCCAACAGGGGCGACGGAAAACATTCAGTACTTC.

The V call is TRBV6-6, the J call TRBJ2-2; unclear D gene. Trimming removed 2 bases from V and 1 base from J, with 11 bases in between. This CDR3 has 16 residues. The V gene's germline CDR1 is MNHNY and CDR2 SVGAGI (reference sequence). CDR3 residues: CASSYVSSGNTGELFF. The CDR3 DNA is TGTGCCAGCAGTTACGTCTCTAGTGGGAACACCGGGGAGCTGTTTTTT.

The DNA of the CDR3 is TGCGCCAGCAGCCAAGAGGGTCAGGGACTTGCCACTGAAGCTTTCTTT. It translates to CASSQEGQGLATEAFF. The chain carries TRBV4-1 and TRBJ1-1; tentative D call: TRBD1 (5 bases). Trimming took off 0 bases at V and 4 bases at J, with 15 bases between the two ends. This CDR3 spans 16 amino acids. Germline CDR1 is MGHRA and CDR2 is YSYEKL.

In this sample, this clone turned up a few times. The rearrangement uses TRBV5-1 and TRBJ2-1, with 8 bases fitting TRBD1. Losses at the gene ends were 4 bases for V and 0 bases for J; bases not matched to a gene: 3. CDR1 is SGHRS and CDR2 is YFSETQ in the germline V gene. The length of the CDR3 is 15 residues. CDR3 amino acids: CASSIGTGSYNEQFF. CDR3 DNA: TGCGCCAGCAGCATTGGGACAGGCTCCTACAATGAGCAGTTCTTC. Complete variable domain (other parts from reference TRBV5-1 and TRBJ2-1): KAGVTQTPRYLIKTRGQQVTLSCSPISGHRSVSWYQQTPGQGLQFLFEYFSETQRNKGNFPGRFSGRQFSNSRSEMNVSTLELGDSALYLCASSIGTGSYNEQFFGPGTRLTVL.

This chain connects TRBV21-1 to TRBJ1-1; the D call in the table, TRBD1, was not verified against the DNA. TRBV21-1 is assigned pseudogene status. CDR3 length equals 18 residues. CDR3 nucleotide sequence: TGTGCCAGCAGCAACCCACCGGGACAGGGTGGTGAGATCCCTGAAGCTTTCTTT. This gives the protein CASSNPPGQGGEIPEAFF.

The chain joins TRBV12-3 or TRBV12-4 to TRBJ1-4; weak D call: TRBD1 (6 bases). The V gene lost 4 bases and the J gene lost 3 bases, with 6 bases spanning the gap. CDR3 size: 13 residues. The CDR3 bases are TGTGCCAGCAGTTGGGGGCCTAATGAAAAACTGTTTTTT. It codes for CASSWGPNEKLFF.

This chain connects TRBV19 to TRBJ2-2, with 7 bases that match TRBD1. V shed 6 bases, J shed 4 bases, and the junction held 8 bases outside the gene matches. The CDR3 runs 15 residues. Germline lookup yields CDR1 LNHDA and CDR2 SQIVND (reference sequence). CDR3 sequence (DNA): TGTGCCAGTAGATGGGGACAGACCCTCACCGGGGAGCTGTTTTTT. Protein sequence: CASRWGQTLTGELFF. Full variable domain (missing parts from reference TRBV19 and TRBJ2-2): DGGITQSPKYLFRKEGQNVTLSCEQNLNHDAMYWYRQDPGQGLRLIYYSQIVNDFQKGDIAEGYSVSREKKESFPLTVTSAQKNPTAFYLCASRWGQTLTGELFFGEGSRLTVL.

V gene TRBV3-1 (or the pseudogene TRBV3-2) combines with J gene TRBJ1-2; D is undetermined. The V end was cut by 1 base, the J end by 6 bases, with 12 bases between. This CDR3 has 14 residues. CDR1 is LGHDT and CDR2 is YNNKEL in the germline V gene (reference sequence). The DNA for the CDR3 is TGTGCCAGCAGCCAAGGCAGAGGTGGCCATGGCTACACCTTC. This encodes CASSQGRGGHGYTF.

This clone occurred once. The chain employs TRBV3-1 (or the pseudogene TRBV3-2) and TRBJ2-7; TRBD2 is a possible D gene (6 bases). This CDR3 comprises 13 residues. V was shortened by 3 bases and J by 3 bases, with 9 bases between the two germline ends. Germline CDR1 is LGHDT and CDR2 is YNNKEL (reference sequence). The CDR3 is CASSQTRNYEQYF. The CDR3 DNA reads TGTGCCAGCAGCCAGACTAGGAACTACGAGCAGTACTTC.

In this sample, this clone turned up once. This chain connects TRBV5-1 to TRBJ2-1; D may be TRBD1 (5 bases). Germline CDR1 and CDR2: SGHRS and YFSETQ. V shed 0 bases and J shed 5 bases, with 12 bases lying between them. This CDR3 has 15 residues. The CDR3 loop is CASSLDRPLDNEQFF. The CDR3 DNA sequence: TGCGCCAGCAGCTTGGACAGGCCTCTGGACAATGAGCAGTTCTTC. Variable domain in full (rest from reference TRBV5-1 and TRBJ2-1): KAGVTQTPRYLIKTRGQQVTLSCSPISGHRSVSWYQQTPGQGLQFLFEYFSETQRNKGNFPGRFSGRQFSNSRSEMNVSTLELGDSALYLCASSLDRPLDNEQFFGPGTRLTVL.